This T cell receptor beta chain emerged from a study of molecular identifiers for immune sequencing clone quantification. Points from the study as a whole: Spiked Jurkat TCR RNA from one cell was reportedly detectable among some 1 million naive cells. Clones that had above 20 RNA copies took up over 99% of effector molecules but under 1% in naive cells.

Per germline, CDR1 DFQATT and CDR2 SNEGSKA (reference sequence). Deletions cut 1 base from V and 3 bases from J, with 6 bases between. The CDR3 length is 13 residues. Using 10%, 30% or 50% RNA, naive CD8 libraries were derived from approximately 20,000 to 1,000,000 sorted cells. The sorting of naive CD8 T cells used the CD8+CD4-CCR7+CD45RA+ phenotype. This clonotype was counted at least ten times. Its target is not known. MiXCR, applied by TCRdb to the PCR reads, yields one record per CDR3 protein. This sample has 300,000 to 350,000 distinct CDR3 sequences, with about a fifth found just once. This clonotype was sampled from a human donor in good health. Some libraries in this study had Jurkat cell RNA spiked in. The rearrangement links TRBV20-1 to TRBJ2-2; D is possibly TRBD2 (6 bases). The sequencing input was naive CD8+ T cells from blood, with Jurkat cell RNA spiked in. Stated subset: FACS-sorted CD8+CD4-CCR7+CD45RA+ naive T cells. CDR3 in amino acids: CSARVADTGELFF. For the CDR3, the DNA is TGCAGTGCTAGAGTAGCGGACACCGGGGAGCTGTTTTTT.